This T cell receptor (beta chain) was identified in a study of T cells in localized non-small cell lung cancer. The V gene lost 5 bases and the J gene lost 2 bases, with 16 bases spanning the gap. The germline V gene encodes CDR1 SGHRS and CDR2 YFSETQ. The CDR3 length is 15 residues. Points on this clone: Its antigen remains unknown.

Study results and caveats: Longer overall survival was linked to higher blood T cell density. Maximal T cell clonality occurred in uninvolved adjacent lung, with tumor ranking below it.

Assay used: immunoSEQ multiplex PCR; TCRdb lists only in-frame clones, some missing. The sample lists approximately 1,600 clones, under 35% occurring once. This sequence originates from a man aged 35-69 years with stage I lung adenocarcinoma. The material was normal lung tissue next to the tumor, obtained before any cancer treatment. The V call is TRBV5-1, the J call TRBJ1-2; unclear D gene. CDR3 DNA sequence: TGCGCCAGCAGACCCATCCCGGGCACGAACTATGGCTACACCTTC. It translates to CASRPIPGTNYGYTF. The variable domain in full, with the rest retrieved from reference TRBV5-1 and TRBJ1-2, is KAGVTQTPRYLIKTRGQQVTLSCSPISGHRSVSWYQQTPGQGLQFLFEYFSETQRNKGNFPGRFSGRQFSNSRSEMNVSTLELGDSALYLCASRPIPGTNYGYTFGSGTRLTVV.